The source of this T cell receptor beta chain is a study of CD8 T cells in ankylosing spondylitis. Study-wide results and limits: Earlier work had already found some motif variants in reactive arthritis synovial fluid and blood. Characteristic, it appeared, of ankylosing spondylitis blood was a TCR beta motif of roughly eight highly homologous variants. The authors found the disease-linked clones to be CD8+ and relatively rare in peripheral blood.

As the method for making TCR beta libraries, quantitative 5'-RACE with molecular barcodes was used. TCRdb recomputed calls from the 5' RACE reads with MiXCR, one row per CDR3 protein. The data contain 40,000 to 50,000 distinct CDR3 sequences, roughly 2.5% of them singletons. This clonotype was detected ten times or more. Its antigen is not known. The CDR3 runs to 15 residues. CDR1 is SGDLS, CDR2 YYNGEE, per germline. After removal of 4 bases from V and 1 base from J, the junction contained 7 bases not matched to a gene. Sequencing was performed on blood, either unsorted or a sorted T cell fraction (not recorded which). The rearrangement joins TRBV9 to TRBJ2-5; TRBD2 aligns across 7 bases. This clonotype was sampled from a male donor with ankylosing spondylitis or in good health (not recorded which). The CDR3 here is CASSIRGGGQETQYF. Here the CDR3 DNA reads TGTGCCAGCAGCATTCGTGGGGGGGGCCAAGAGACCCAGTACTTC. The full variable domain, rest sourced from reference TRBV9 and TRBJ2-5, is DSGVTQTPKHLITATGQRVTLRCSPRSGDLSVYWYQQSLDQGLQFLIQYYNGEERAKGNILERFSAQQFPDLHSELNLSSLELGDSALYFCASSIRGGGQETQYFGPGTRLLVL.